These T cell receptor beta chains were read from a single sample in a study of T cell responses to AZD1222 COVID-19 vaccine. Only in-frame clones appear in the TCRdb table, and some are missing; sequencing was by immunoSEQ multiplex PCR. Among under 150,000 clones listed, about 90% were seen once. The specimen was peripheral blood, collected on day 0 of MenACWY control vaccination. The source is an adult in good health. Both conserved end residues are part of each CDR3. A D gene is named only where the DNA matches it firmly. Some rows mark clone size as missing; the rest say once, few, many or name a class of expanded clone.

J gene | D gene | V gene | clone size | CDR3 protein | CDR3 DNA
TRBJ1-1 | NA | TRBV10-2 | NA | CASSEVGGDTEAFF | TGCGCCAGCAGTGAGGTGGGGGGTGACACTGAAGCTTTCTTT
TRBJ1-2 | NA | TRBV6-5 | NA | CASSTMVSNYGYTF | TGTGCCAGCAGTACCATGGTTTCTAACTATGGCTACACCTTC
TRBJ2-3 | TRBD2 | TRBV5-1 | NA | CASSLGLAGDLSDTQYF | TGCGCCAGCAGCTTGGGGCTAGCGGGGGATCTTTCAGATACGCAGTATTTT
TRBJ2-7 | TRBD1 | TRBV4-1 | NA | CASSQGGGASYEQYF | TGCGCCAGCAGCCAAGGAGGGGGCGCGTCCTACGAGCAGTACTTC
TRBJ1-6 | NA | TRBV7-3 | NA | CASSLGANSPLHF | TGTGCCAGCAGCCTGGGGGCCAATTCACCCCTCCACTTT
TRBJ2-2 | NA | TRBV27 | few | CASSFRTGELFF | TGTGCCAGCAGTTTCCGGACCGGGGAGCTGTTTTTT
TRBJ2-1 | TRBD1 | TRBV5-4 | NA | CASRRQGGNNEQFF | TGTGCCAGCAGGCGACAGGGGGGAAACAATGAGCAGTTCTTC
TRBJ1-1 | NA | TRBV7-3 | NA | CASSLSGRSTEAFF | TGTGCCAGCAGCTTATCCGGGAGGAGCACTGAAGCTTTCTTT
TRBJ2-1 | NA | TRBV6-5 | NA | CASQTGFNEQFF | TGTGCCTCCCAAACCGGTTTTAATGAGCAGTTCTTC
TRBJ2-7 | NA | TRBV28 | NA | CASTESSYEQYF | TGTGCCAGCACGGAGTCCTCCTACGAGCAGTACTTC
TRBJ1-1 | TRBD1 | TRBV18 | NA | CASSPRQGVGSTEAFF | TGTGCCAGCTCACCCCGACAGGGGGTAGGGAGCACTGAAGCTTTCTTT
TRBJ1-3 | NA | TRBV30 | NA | CAWSVTGASGNTIYF | TGTGCCTGGAGTGTAACCGGGGCCTCTGGAAACACCATATATTTT
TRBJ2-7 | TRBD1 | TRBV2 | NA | CATNPGTGYEQYF | TGTGCCACCAATCCCGGGACAGGGTACGAGCAGTACTTC
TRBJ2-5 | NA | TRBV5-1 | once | CASSFQDLQETQYF | TGCGCCAGCAGCTTCCAGGACCTCCAAGAGACCCAGTACTTC
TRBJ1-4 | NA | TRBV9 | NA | CASSPEVRADRGEKLFF | TGTGCCAGCAGCCCCGAGGTCCGGGCCGATCGCGGTGAAAAACTGTTTTTT
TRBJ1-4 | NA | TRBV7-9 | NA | CASTTYLNEKLFF | TGTGCCAGCACCACGTACCTTAATGAAAAACTGTTTTTT
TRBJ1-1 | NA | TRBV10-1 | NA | CASSEGRRTEAFF | TGCGCCAGCAGTGAGGGCCGGCGGACTGAAGCTTTCTTT
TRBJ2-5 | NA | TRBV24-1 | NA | CATSDAFTGQETQYF | TGTGCCACCAGTGACGCCTTCACAGGGCAAGAGACCCAGTACTTC
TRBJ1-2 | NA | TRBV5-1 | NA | CASSPGAGLAYGYTF | TGCGCCAGCAGCCCGGGGGCTGGATTAGCTTATGGCTACACCTTC
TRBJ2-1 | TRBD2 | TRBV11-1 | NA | CASSFGLAGHNEQFF | TGTGCCAGCAGCTTTGGGCTAGCGGGACACAATGAGCAGTTCTTC
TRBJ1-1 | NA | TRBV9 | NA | CASSARDLGAEAFF | TGTGCCAGCAGCGCGCGGGACTTGGGGGCTGAAGCTTTCTTT
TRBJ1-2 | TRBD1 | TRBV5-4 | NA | CASSLKQGAYYGYTF | TGTGCCAGCAGCTTGAAACAGGGGGCCTACTATGGCTACACCTTC
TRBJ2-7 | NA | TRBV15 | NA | CATSSDSSYEQYF | TGTGCCACCAGCAGTGACAGCTCCTACGAGCAGTACTTC
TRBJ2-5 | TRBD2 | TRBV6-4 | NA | CASSDSQGTSGRGETQYF | TGTGCCAGCAGTGACTCCCAGGGGACTAGCGGGAGAGGAGAGACCCAGTACTTC
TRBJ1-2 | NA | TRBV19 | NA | CASSATANYGYTF | TGTGCCAGTAGTGCGACAGCTAACTATGGCTACACCTTC
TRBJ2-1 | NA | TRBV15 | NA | CATSRDLGSSYNEQFF | TGTGCCACCAGCAGAGATCTGGGGAGCTCCTACAATGAGCAGTTCTTC
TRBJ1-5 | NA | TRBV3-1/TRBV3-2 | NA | CASSGTADQPQHF | TGTGCCAGCAGCGGGACGGCAGATCAGCCCCAGCATTTT
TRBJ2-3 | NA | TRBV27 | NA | CASSISGSTDTQYF | TGTGCCAGCAGTATCTCGGGGAGCACAGATACGCAGTATTTT
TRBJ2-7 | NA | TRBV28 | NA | CATGTVRSYEQYF | TGTGCCACCGGGACGGTACGGTCCTACGAGCAGTACTTC
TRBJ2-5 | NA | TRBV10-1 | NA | CASSESRFDQETQYF | TGCGCCAGCAGTGAGTCGAGATTCGACCAAGAGACCCAGTACTTC
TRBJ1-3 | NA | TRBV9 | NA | CASSAGLRESGNTIYF | TGTGCCAGCAGCGCCGGCCTTCGGGAATCCGGAAACACCATATATTTT